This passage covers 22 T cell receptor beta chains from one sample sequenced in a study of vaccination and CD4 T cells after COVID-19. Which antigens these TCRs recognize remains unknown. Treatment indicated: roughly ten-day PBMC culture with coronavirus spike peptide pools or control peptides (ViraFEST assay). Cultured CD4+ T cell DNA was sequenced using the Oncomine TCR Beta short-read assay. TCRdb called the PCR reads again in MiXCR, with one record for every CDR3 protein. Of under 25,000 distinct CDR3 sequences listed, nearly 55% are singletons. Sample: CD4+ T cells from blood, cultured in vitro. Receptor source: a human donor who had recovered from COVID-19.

Written as DNA, the CDR3 is TGTGCCAGCTCACTCAGGGCAGGGGGCGACTATGGCTACACCTTC. As protein: CASSLRAGGDYGYTF. The chain uses TRBV18 and TRBJ1-2; 8 bases align to TRBD1. V was clipped by 4 bases and J by 3 bases; unmatched bases: 7. CDR3 length: 15 amino acids. CDR1 and CDR2 (germline): KGHSH, LQKENI.

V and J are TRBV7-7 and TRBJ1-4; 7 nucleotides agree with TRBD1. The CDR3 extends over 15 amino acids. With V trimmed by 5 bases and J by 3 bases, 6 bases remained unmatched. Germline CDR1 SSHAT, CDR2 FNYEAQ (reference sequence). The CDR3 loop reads CASSPQRGPNEKLFF. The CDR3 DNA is TGTGCCAGCAGCCCCCAGAGGGGGCCTAATGAAAAACTGTTTTTT.

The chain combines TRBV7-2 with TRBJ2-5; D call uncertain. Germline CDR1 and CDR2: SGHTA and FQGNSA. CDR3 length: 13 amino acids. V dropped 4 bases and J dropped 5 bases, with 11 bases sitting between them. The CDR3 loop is CASSYSYGETQYF. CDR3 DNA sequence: TGTGCCAGCAGCTACTCGTATGGTGAGACCCAGTACTTC.

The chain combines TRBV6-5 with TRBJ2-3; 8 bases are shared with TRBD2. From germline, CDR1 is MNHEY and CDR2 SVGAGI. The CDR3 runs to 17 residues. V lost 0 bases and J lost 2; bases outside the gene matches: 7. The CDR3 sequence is CASSYSRAGAPTDTQYF. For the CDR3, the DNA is TGTGCCAGCAGTTACTCGAGAGCGGGAGCTCCCACAGATACGCAGTATTTT.

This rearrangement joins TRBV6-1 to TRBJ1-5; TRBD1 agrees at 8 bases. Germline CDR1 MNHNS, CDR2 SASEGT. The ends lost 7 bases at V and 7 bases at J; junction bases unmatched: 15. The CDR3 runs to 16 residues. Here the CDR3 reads CASTDRGRGPEQPQHF. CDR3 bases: TGTGCCAGCACCGATCGTGGCAGGGGGCCGGAGCAGCCCCAGCATTTT.

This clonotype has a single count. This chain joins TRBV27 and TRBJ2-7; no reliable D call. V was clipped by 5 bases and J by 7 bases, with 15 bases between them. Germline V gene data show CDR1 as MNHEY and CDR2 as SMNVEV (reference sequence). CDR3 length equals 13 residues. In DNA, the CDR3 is TGTGCCAGCAGTCCTCGGACGCAGGAGGAGCAGTACTTC. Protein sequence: CASSPRTQEEQYF.

The CDR3, as DNA: TGTGCCACCAGCTCCGGCGACCCCTTAAGAAGGGGCTACGAGCAGTACTTC. It encodes CATSSGDPLRRGYEQYF. The chain combines TRBV15 with TRBJ2-7; perhaps TRBD1 as D (5 bases). The CDR3 has 17 residues. The ends were cut back, 5 bases at V and 3 bases at J, with 23 bases in the middle. The V gene's germline CDR1 is LNHNV and CDR2 YYDKDF (reference sequence).

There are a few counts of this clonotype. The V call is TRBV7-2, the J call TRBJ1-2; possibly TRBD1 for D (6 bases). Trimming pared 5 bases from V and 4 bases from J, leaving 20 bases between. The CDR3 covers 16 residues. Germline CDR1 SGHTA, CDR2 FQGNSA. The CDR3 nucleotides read TGTGCCAGCAGCCCCAGGACAGCCGGGGGAGGCTATGGCTACACCTTC. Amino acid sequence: CASSPRTAGGGYGYTF.

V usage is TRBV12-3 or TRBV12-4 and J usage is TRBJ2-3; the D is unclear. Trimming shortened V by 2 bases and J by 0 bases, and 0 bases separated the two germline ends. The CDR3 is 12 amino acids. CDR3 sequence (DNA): TGTGCCAGCAGTTTAAGCACAGATACGCAGTATTTT. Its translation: CASSLSTDTQYF.

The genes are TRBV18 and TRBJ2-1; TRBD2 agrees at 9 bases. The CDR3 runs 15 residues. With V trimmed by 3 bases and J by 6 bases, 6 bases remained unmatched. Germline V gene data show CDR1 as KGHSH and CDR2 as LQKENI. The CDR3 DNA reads TGTGCCAGCTCACCCCCGGGACTAGCTTCCAATGAGCAGTTCTTC. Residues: CASSPPGLASNEQFF. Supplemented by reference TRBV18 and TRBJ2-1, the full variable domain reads NAGVMQNPRHLVRRRGQEARLRCSPMKGHSHVYWYRQLPEEGLKFMVYLQKENIIDESGMPKERFSAEFPKEGPSILRIQQVVRGDSAAYFCASSPPGLASNEQFFGPGTRLTVL.

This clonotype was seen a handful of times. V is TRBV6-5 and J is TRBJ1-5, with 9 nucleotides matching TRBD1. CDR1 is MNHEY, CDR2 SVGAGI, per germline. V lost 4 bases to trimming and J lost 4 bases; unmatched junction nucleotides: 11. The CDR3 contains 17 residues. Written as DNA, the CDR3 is TGTGCCAGCAGTTTGCCCGGACAGGGGACCGGAAATCAGCCCCAGCATTTT. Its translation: CASSLPGQGTGNQPQHF.

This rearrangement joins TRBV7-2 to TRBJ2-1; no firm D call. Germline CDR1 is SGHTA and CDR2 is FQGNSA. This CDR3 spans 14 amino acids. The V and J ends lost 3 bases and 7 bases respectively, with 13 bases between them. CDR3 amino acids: CASSLFTLRNEQFF. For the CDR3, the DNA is TGTGCCAGCAGCTTGTTCACCTTACGGAATGAGCAGTTCTTC.

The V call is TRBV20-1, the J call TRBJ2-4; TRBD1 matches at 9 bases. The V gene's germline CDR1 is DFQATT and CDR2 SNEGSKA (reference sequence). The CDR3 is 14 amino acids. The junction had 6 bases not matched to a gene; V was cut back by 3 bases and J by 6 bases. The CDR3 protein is CSARVETGGNIQYF. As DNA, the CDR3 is TGCAGTGCTAGGGTCGAGACAGGGGGAAACATTCAGTACTTC.

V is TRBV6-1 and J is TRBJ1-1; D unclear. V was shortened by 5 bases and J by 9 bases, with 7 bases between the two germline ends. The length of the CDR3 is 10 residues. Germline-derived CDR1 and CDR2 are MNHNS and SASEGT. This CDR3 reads CASSSGKAFF. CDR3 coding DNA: TGTGCCAGCAGTAGCGGGAAAGCTTTCTTT.

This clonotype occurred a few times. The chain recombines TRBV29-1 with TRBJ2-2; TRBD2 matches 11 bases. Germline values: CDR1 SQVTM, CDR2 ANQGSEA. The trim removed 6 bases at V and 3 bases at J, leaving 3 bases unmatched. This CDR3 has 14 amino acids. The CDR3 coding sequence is TGCAGCGTGCCGGGACTAGCGGACACCGGGGAGCTGTTTTTT. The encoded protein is CSVPGLADTGELFF.

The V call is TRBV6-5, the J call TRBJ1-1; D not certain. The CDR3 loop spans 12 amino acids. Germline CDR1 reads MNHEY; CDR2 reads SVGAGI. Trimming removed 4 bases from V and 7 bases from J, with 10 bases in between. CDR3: CASSSSVDEAFF. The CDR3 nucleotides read TGTGCCAGCAGTTCCTCGGTGGATGAAGCTTTCTTT.

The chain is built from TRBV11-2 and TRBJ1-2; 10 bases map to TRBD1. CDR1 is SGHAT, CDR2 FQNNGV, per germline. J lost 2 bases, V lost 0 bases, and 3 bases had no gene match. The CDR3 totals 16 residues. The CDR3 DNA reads TGTGCCAGCAGCTTAGATCGGGACAGGGGAAACTATGGCTACACCTTC. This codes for CASSLDRDRGNYGYTF.

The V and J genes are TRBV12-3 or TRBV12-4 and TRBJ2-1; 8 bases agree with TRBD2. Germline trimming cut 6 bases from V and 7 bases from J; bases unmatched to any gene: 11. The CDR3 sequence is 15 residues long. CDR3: CASSLGTSGGNEQFF. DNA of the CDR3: TGTGCCAGCAGCCTAGGGACTAGTGGTGGGAATGAGCAGTTCTTC.

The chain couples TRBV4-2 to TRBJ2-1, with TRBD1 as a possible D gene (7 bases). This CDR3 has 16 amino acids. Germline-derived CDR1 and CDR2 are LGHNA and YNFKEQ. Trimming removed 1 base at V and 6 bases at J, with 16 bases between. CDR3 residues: CASSQVVAGGGNEQFF. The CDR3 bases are TGTGCCAGCAGCCAAGTTGTGGCAGGGGGAGGCAATGAGCAGTTCTTC.

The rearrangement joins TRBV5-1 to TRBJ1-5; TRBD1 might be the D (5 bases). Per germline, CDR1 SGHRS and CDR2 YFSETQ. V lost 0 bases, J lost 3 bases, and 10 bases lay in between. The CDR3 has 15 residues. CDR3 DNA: TGCGCCAGCAGCTTGGGGCAGGGCCTCAATCAGCCCCAGCATTTT. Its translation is CASSLGQGLNQPQHF.

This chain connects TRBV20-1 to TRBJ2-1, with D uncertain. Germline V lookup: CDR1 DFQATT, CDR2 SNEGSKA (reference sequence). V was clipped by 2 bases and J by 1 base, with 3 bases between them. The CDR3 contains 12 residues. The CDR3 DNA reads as TGCAGTGCTAGACGATCCTACAATGAGCAGTTCTTC. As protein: CSARRSYNEQFF.

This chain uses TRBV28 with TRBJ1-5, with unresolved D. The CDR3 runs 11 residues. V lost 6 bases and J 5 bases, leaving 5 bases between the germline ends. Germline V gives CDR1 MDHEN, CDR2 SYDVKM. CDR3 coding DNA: TGTGCCAGCAGCTATGATCAGCCCCAGCATTTT. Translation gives CASSYDQPQHF.